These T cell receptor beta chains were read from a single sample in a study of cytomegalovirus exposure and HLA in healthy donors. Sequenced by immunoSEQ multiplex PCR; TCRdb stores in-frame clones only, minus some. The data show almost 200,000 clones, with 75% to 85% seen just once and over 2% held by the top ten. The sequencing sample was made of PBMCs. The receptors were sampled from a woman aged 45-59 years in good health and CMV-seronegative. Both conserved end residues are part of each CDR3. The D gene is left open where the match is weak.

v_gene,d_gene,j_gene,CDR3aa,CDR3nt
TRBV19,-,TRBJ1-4,CASHTGLGEKLFF,TGTGCCAGCCACACAGGCCTAGGGGAAAAACTGTTTTTT
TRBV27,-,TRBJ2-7,CASRRGRNYEQYF,TGTGCCAGCCGGAGGGGGCGAAACTACGAGCAGTACTTC
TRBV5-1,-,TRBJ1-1,CASSVQISNTEAFF,TGCGCCAGCAGCGTACAGATTTCGAACACTGAAGCTTTCTTT
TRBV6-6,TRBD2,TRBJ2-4,CASSSSAGGQNIQYF,TGTGCCAGCAGTTCCTCAGCGGGAGGGCAAAACATTCAGTACTTC
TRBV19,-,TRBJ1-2,CASSLPPYSGTNYGYTF,TGTGCCAGTAGTCTCCCACCCTACTCCGGGACTAACTATGGCTACACCTTC
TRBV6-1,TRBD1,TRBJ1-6,CASSATGLSSPLHF,TGTGCCAGCAGTGCGACAGGGTTGAGCTCACCCCTCCACTTT
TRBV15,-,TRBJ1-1,CATSRDGGEAFF,TGTGCCACCAGCAGAGATGGAGGTGAAGCTTTCTTT
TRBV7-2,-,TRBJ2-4,CASSSLAKNIQYF,TGTGCCAGCAGCTCCCTAGCCAAAAACATTCAGTACTTC
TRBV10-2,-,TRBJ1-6,CASSRGRDGSPLHF,TGCGCCAGCAGCCGCGGGAGAGATGGGTCACCCCTCCACTTT
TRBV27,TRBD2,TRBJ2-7,CASSSPSGGAAYEQYF,TGTGCCAGCAGTAGTCCTAGCGGAGGAGCGGCCTACGAGCAGTACTTC
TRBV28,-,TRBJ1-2,CASMKVEWGYTF,TGTGCCAGCATGAAGGTGGAGTGGGGCTACACCTTC
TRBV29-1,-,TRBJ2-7,CSVVDRTYEQYF,TGCAGCGTTGTCGACAGGACCTACGAGCAGTACTTC
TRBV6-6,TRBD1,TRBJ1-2,CASRATRDSPNYGYTF,TGTGCCAGCAGGGCTACGAGGGACAGCCCCAACTATGGCTACACCTTC
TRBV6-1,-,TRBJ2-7,CASSGTLVGEQYF,TGTGCCAGCAGTGGGACACTCGTCGGCGAGCAGTACTTC
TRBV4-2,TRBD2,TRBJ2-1,CASSQETFRSGRKGNEQFF,TGTGCCAGCAGCCAAGAAACTTTTAGGAGCGGGAGGAAGGGAAATGAGCAGTTCTTC